This TCR beta chain was found in a study of technical replicates of blood from a few donors. From germline, CDR1 is SEHNR and CDR2 FQNEAQ (reference sequence). This CDR3 is built from 16 residues. Trimming cost V 0 bases and J 3 bases; bases outside gene matches: 8. Generated by immunoSEQ multiplex PCR, the TCRdb table keeps only in-frame clones and is missing some. This sample has tens of thousands of clones, with approximately 94% found just once. The receptor comes from a human donor in good health. The specimen was T cells isolated from PBMCs. The V and J genes are TRBV7-9 and TRBJ2-7; 7 bases match TRBD2. For the CDR3, the DNA is TGTGCCAGCAGCTTAGCTCGGGACTACACCAACTACGAGCAGTACTTC. Translation: CASSLARDYTNYEQYF. The variable domain in full, completed from reference TRBV7-9 and TRBJ2-7, reads DTGVSQNPRHKITKRGQNVTFRCDPISEHNRLYWYRQTLGQGPEFLTYFQNEAQLEKSRLLSDRFSAERPKGSFSTLEIQRTEQGDSAMYLCASSLARDYTNYEQYFGPGTRLTVT.